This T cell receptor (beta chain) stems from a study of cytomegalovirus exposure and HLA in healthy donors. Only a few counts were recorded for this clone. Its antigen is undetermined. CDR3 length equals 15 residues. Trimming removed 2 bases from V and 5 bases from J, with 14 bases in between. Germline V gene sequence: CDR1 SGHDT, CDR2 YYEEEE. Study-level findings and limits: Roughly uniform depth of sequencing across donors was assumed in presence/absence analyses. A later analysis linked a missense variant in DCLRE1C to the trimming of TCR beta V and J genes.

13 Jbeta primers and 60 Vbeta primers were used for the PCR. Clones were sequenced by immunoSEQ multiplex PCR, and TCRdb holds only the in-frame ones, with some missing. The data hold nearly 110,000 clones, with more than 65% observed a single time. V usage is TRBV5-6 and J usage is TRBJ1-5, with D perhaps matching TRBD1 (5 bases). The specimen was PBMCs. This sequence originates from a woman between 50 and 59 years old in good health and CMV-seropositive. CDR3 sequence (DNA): TGTGCCAGCAGCTTTTCGGAGCAGGGTCATCAGCCCCAGCATTTT. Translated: CASSFSEQGHQPQHF. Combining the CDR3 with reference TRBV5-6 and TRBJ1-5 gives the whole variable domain DAGVTQSPTHLIKTRGQQVTLRCSPKSGHDTVSWYQQALGQGPQFIFQYYEEEERQRGNFPDRFSGHQFPNYSSELNVNALLLGDSALYLCASSFSEQGHQPQHFGDGTRLSIL.